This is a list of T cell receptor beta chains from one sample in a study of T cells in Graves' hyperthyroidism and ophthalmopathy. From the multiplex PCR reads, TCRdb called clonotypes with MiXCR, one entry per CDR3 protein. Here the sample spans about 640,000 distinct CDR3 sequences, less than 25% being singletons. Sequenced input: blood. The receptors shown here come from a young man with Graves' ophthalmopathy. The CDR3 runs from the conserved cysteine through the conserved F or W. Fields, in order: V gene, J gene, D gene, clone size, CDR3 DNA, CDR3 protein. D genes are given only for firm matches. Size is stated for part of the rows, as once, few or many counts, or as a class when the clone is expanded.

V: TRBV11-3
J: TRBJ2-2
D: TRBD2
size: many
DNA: TGTGCCAGCAGCCTAGCGGGAGGGCCCGACACCGGGGAGCTGTTTTTT
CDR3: CASSLAGGPDTGELFF

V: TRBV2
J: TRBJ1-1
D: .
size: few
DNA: TGTGCCAGCGAGGACCTAAGAAACACTGAAGCTTTCTTT
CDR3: CASEDLRNTEAFF

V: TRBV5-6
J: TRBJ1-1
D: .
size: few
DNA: TGTGCCAGCAGCTCGATATTTGACACTGAAGCTTTCTTT
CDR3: CASSSIFDTEAFF

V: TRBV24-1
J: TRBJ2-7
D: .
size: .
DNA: TGTGCCACCAGTGATTTGTCCGGAGAGCAGTACTTC
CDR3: CATSDLSGEQYF

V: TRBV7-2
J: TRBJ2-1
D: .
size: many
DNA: TGTGCCAGCAGCCCCTTCAGAAGACCAATCCCCGCCGGTCGAGATGAGCAGTTCTTC
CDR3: CASSPFRRPIPAGRDEQFF

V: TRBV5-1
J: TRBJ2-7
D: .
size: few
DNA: TGCGCCAGCAGTCTCCCCACGGACGCAACCTACGAGCAGTACTTC
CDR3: CASSLPTDATYEQYF

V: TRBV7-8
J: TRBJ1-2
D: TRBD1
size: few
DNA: TGTGCCAGCGGCCCGACAGGGGGTGGGAACTATGGCTACACCTTC
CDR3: CASGPTGGGNYGYTF

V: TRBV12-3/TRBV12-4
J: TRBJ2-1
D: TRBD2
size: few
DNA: TGTGCCAGCAGTCTAACTTCGGGACTAGCGAATTACAATGAGCAGTTCTTC
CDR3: CASSLTSGLANYNEQFF

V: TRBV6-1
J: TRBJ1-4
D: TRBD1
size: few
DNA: TGTGCCAGCAGTTTTCAGGGGGCGAGTGAAAAACTGTTTTTT
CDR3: CASSFQGASEKLFF

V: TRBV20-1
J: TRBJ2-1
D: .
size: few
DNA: TGCAGTGCTAGGGCCCAACGAATAGCGGTCGATGAGCAGTTCTTC
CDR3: CSARAQRIAVDEQFF

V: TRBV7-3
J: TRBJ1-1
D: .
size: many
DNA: TGTGCCAGCTCACCACAGGGTTACACTGAAGCTTTCTTT
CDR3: CASSPQGYTEAFF

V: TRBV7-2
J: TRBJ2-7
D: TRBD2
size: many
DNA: TGTGCCAGCAGCTTAAGAGGGACTAGCGGGAGGGCGGACGAGCAGTACTTC
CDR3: CASSLRGTSGRADEQYF

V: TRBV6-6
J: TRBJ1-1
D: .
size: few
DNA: TGTGCCAGCAGTTACACGAACCAGGGCGGTGAAGCTTTCTTT
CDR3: CASSYTNQGGEAFF

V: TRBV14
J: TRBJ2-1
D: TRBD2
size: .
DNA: TGTGCCAGCAGCCGCGGGGGACTGATCCACAATGAGCAGTTCTTC
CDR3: CASSRGGLIHNEQFF

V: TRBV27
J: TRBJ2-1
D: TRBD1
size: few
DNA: TGTGCCAGCAGTTCGACAGGGTATGAGCAGTTCTTC
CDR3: CASSSTGYEQFF

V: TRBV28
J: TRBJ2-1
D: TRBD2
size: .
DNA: TGTGCCAGCAGTTTGAGCGGGATGGGGTCCTACAATGAGCAGTTCTTC
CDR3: CASSLSGMGSYNEQFF

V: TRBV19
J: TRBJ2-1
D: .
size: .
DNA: TGTGCCAGTAGTATCCCGGGAGTAATCAATGAGCAGTTCTTC
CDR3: CASSIPGVINEQFF

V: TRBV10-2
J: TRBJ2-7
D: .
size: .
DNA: TGCGCCAGCAGTGAGAATCCAGGTAACGAGCAGTACTTC
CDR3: CASSENPGNEQYF

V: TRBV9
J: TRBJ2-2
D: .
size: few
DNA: TGTGCCAGCAGCGTAGCCGGAAAGGCGAACACCGGGGAGCTGTTTTTT
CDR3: CASSVAGKANTGELFF

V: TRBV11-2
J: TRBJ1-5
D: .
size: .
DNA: TGTGCCAGCAGCTTAGACGGAATTACACAGCCCCAGCATTTT
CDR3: CASSLDGITQPQHF

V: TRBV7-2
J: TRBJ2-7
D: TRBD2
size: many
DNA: TGTGCCAGCGCTTCGGGAAGCGGGAGGGCCTACGAGCAGTACTTC
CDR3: CASASGSGRAYEQYF

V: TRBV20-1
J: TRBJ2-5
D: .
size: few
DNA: TGCAGTGCTAGATCCCTAGCGTGGGCCAGAGAGACCCAGTACTTC
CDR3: CSARSLAWARETQYF

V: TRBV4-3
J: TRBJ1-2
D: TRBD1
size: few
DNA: TGCGCCAGCAGCCAAGTTGTCAGGGGGCGCGGATCGGGTGGCTACACCTTC
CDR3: CASSQVVRGRGSGGYTF

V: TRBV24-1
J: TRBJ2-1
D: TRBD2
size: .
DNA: TGTGCCATCAGTGGGGGGACTAATTATAACCGCAATGAGCAGTTCTTC
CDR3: CAISGGTNYNRNEQFF

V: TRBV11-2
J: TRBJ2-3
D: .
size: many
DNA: TGTGCCAGCAGTTCTAGAGTGGGGGAAAGCACGCAGTATTTT
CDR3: CASSSRVGESTQYF

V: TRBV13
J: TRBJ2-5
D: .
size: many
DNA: TGTGCCAGCAGCTTAATATCCGGAAAAGAGACCCAGTACTTC
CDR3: CASSLISGKETQYF

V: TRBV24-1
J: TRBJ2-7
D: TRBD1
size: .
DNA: TGTGCCACCGGACAGGGCTACGAGCAGTACTTC
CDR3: CATGQGYEQYF

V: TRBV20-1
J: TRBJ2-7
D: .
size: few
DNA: TGCAGTGCTAGAGATTCCGGGACACCCAACTCCTACGAGCAGTACTTC
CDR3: CSARDSGTPNSYEQYF

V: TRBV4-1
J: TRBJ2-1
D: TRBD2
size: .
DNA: TGCGCCAGCAGCCAACCTAGACTAGCGGCGTACAATGAGCAGTTCTTC
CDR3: CASSQPRLAAYNEQFF

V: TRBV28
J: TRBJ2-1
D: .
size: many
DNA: TGTGCCAGCAGTGGGGAACAGGGTATATCCTACAATGAGCAGTTCTTC
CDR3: CASSGEQGISYNEQFF

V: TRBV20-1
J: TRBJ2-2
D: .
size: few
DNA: TGCAGTGCTAGAGATCCGGGAACCAGCACCGGGGAGCTGTTTTTT
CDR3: CSARDPGTSTGELFF

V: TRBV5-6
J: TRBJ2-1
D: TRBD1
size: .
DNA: TGTGCCAGCAGCTACCCAGGGGGTACGGGACAGAATGAGCAGTTCTTC
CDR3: CASSYPGGTGQNEQFF

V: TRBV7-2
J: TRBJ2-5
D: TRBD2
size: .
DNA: TGTGCTAGCAGCCGACTAGCGGGACTTCAAGAGACCCAGTACTTC
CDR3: CASSRLAGLQETQYF

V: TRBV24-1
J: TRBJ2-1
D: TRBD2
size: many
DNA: TGTGCCACCAGTGATTTGACGGGAGGGCCAAGTGAGCAGTTCTTC
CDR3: CATSDLTGGPSEQFF

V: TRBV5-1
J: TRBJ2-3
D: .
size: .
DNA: TGCGCCAGCAGCCTTCAGTCGACAGGGAGGGTAGATACGCAGTATTTT
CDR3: CASSLQSTGRVDTQYF

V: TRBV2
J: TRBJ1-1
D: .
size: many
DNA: TGTGCCAGCATTGTCGTGATGAACACTGAAGCTTTCTTT
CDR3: CASIVVMNTEAFF

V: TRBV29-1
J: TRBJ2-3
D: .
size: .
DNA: TGCAGCGTCCACAAACGGGAGAGACCTGATACGCAGTATTTT
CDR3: CSVHKRERPDTQYF

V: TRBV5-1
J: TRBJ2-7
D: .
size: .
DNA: TGCGCCAGCAGCAAGTTCCGGGCACCATCCTACGAGCAGTACTTC
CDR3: CASSKFRAPSYEQYF

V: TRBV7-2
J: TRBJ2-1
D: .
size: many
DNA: TGTGCCAGCAGCTTAGGACTTGGAGGTGAGCAGTTCTTC
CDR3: CASSLGLGGEQFF

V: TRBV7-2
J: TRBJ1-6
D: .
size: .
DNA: TGTGCCAGCCGGGGGGGGTATTCACCCCTCCACTTT
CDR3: CASRGGYSPLHF

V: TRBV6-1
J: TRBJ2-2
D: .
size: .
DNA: TGTGCCAGCAGCCAGCGAGAGAGGGGGGAGCTGTTTTTT
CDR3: CASSQRERGELFF

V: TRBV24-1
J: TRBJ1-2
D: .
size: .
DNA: TGTGCCACCGAAGATAGGAGGCGCGGCTACACCTTC
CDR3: CATEDRRRGYTF

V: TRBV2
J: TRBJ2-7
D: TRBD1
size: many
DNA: TGTGCCAGCGTTGGGGGGACAGGACTTTTTGAGCAGTACTTC
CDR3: CASVGGTGLFEQYF

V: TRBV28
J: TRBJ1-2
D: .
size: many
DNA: TGTGCCAGCTGTCTATGCGACTACACCTTC
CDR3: CASCLCDYTF

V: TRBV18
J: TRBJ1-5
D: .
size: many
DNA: TGTGCCAGCTCACCAGAGACGGAAGATCAGCCCCAGCATTTT
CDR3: CASSPETEDQPQHF

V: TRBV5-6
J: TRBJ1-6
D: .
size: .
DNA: TGTGCCAGCACTACAGGACGGACGACTTATAATTCACCCCTCCACTTT
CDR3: CASTTGRTTYNSPLHF